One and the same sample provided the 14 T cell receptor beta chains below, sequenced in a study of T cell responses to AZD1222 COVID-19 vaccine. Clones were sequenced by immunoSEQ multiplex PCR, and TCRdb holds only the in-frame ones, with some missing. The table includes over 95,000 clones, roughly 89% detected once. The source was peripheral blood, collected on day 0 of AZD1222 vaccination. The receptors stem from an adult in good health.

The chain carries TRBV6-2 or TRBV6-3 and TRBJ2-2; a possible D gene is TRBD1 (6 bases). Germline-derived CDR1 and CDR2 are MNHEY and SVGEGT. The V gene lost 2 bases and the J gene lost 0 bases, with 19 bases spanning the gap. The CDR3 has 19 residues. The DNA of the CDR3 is TGTGCCAGCAGTTACGGCAGGGGCCCACCCCTCGCGAACACCGGGGAGCTGTTTTTT. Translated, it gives CASSYGRGPPLANTGELFF.

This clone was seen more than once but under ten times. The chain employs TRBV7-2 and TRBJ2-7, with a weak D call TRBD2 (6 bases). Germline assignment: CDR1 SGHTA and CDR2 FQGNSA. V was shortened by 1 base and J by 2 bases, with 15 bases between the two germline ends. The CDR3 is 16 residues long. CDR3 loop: CASSLEAWWGAYEQYF. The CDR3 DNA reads TGTGCCAGCAGCTTAGAGGCCTGGTGGGGGGCCTACGAGCAGTACTTC.

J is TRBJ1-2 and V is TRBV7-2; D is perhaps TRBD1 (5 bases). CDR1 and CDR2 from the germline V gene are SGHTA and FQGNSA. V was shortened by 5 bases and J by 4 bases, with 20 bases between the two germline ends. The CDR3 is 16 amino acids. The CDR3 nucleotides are TGTGCCAGCAGCCGCGGTGGGGCACAGAGATTCTATGGCTACACCTTC. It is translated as CASSRGGAQRFYGYTF.

The chain's CDR3 is CSVSDRSGNEQFF. Here the CDR3 DNA reads TGCAGCGTCAGTGACAGGAGCGGCAATGAGCAGTTCTTC. The chain has TRBV29-1 and TRBJ2-1; possible D gene TRBD1, 6 bases. The CDR3 runs to 13 residues. Trimming left V 6 bases short and J 6 bases short, with 15 bases between. The germline V gene has CDR1 SQVTM and CDR2 ANQGSEA.

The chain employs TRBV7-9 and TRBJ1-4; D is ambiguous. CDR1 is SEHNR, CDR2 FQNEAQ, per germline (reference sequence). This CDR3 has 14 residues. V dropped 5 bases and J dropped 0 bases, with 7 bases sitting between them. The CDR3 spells CASSPGTTNEKLFF. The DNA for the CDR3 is TGTGCCAGCAGCCCCGGGACAACTAATGAAAAACTGTTTTTT. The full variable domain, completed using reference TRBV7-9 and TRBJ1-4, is DTGVSQNPRHKITKRGQNVTFRCDPISEHNRLYWYRQTLGQGPEFLTYFQNEAQLEKSRLLSDRFSAERPKGSFSTLEIQRTEQGDSAMYLCASSPGTTNEKLFFGSGTQLSVL.

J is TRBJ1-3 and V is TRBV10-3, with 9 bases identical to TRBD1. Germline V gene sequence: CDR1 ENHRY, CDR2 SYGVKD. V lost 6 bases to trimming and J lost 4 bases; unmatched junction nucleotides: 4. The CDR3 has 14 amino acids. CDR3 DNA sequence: TGTGCCATCAGAACAGGGGGCGAGGGAAACACCATATATTTT. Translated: CAIRTGGEGNTIYF.

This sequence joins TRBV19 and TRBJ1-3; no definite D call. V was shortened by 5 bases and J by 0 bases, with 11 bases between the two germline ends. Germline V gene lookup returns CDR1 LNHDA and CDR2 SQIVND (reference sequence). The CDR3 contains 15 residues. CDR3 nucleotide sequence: TGTGCCAGTAGTTCGACACTTATCTCTGGAAACACCATATATTTT. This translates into CASSSTLISGNTIYF. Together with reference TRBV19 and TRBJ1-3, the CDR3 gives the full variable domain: DGGITQSPKYLFRKEGQNVTLSCEQNLNHDAMYWYRQDPGQGLRLIYYSQIVNDFQKGDIAEGYSVSREKKESFPLTVTSAQKNPTAFYLCASSSTLISGNTIYFGEGSWLTVV.

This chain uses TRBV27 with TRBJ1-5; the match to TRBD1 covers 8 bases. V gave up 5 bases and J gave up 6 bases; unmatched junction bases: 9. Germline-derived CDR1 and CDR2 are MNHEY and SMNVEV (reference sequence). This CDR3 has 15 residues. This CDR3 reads CASSIDRGAGQPQHF. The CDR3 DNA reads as TGTGCCAGCAGTATCGACAGGGGAGCAGGTCAGCCCCAGCATTTT.

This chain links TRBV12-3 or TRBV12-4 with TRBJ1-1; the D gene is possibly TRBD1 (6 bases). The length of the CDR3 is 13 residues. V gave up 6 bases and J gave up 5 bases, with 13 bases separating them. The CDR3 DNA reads TGTGCCAGCAGCCTGACAGGTCAAACTGAAGCTTTCTTT. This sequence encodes CASSLTGQTEAFF.

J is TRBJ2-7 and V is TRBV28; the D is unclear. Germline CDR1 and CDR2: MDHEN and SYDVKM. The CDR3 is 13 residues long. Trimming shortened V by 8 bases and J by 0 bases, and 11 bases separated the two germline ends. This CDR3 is CASVRARSYEQYF. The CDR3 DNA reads TGTGCCAGCGTGCGAGCCCGCTCCTACGAGCAGTACTTC. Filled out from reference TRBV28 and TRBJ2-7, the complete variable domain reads DVKVTQSSRYLVKRTGEKVFLECVQDMDHENMFWYRQDPGLGLRLIYFSYDVKMKEKGDIPEGYSVSREKKERFSLILESASTNQTSMYLCASVRARSYEQYFGPGTRLTVT.

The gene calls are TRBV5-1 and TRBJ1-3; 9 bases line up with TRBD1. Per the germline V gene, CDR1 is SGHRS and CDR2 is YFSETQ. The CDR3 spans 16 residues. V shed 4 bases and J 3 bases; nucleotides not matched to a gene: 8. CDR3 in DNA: TGCGCCAGCAGCCTAACCGGGACAGGGATTGGAAACACCATATATTTT. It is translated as CASSLTGTGIGNTIYF.

This chain's CDR3 is CASSQDISLSSYEQYF. The DNA of the CDR3 is TGTGCCAGCAGCCAAGATATCAGTCTGAGCTCCTACGAGCAGTACTTC. This sequence joins TRBV4-2 and TRBJ2-7; D call uncertain. V lost 0 bases and J 0 bases, leaving 12 bases between the germline ends. CDR3 length equals 16 residues. The germline CDR1 and CDR2 sequences are LGHNA and YNFKEQ.

The CDR3 DNA is TGTGCCAGCTCACCGGGACTAGCGGCGCAAGAGACCCAGTACTTC. Amino acid sequence: CASSPGLAAQETQYF. The rearrangement joins TRBV18 to TRBJ2-5; TRBD2 agrees at 11 bases. V lost 3 bases, J lost 2 bases, and 2 bases stayed unmatched. This CDR3 spans 15 amino acids. Germline CDR1 is KGHSH and CDR2 is LQKENI.

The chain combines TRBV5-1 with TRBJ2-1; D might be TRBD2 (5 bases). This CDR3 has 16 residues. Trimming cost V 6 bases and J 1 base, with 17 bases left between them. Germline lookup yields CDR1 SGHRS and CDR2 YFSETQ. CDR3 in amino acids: CASTSSGTESYNEQFF. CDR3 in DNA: TGCGCCAGCACTTCATCGGGAACAGAATCCTACAATGAGCAGTTCTTC.